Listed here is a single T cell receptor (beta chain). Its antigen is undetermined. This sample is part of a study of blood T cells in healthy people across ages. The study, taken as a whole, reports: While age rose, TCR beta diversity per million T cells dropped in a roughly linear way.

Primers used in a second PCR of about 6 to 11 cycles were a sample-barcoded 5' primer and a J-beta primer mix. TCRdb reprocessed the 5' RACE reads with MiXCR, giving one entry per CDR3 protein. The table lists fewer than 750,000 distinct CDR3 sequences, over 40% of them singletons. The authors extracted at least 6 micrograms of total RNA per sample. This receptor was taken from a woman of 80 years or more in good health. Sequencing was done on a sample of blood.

The CDR3 loop reads CASSVLSGRANTGELFF. The CDR3 bases are TGTGCCAGCAGCGTTCTAAGCGGCAGAGCGAACACCGGGGAGCTGTTTTTT. The gene calls are TRBV9 and TRBJ2-2, with D perhaps matching TRBD2 (5 bases). The V end lost 2 bases, the J end lost 0 bases, and 14 bases lay between the germline ends. The CDR3 has 17 residues. CDR1 is SGDLS and CDR2 is YYNGEE in the germline V gene.